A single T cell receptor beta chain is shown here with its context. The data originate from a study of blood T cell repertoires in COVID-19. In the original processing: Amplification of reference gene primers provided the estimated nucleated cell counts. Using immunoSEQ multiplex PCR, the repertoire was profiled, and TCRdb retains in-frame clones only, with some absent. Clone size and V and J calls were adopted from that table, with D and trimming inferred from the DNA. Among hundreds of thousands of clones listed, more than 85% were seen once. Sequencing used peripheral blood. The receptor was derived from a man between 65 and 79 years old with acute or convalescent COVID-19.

As DNA, the CDR3 is TGCGCCAGCAGCTTGTGGGCTAGCGGGACCGAGACCCAGTACTTC. It is translated as CASSLWASGTETQYF. The chain is built from TRBV5-1 and TRBJ2-5, with 9 positions matching TRBD2. Germline CDR1 and CDR2: SGHRS and YFSETQ. After removal of 1 base from V and 5 bases from J, the junction contained 6 bases not matched to a gene. The CDR3 is made up of 15 amino acids. Full variable domain (missing parts from reference TRBV5-1 and TRBJ2-5): KAGVTQTPRYLIKTRGQQVTLSCSPISGHRSVSWYQQTPGQGLQFLFEYFSETQRNKGNFPGRFSGRQFSNSRSEMNVSTLELGDSALYLCASSLWASGTETQYFGPGTRLLVL.